These 20 T cell receptor beta chains share one sample of origin, sequenced in a study of OX40 agonist ivuxolimab in advanced cancers. Repertoires were generated with immunoSEQ multiplex PCR, while TCRdb's copy carries only in-frame clones and drops some. Of about 30,000 clones listed, approximately 83% are singletons. This material consisted of CD4+ or CD8+ T cells sorted from blood, taken in a trial of the OX40 agonist ivuxolimab. Receptors were obtained from an adult with an advanced solid tumor such as melanoma, head and neck, liver or kidney cancer.

In its sample, this clone was seen once. V gene TRBV9 combines with J gene TRBJ2-3; possible D gene TRBD1, 5 bases. V shed 0 bases and J shed 4 bases, with 9 bases lying between them. The V gene's germline CDR1 is SGDLS and CDR2 YYNGEE. This CDR3 is 14 amino acids long. The DNA for the CDR3 is TGTGCCAGCAGCGTAGAAGGCAGGGCAGATACGCAGTATTTT. This codes for CASSVEGRADTQYF.

Comment on this clone: The limits of the CDR3 on the DNA are not certain, so only TCRdb's listed CDR3 is given. This chain connects TRBV9 to TRBJ2-1. The CDR3 region is 16 residues in length, termini included. Germline V CDR1 and CDR2: SGDLS, YYNGEE. The CDR3 loop reads CASSVFFGAGGNEQFF.

This clone was seen a single time. V and J are TRBV5-4 and TRBJ1-4; D may be TRBD1 (5 bases). This CDR3 spans 15 amino acids. Germline V CDR1 and CDR2: SGHNT, YYREEE (reference sequence). The ends were cut back, 2 bases at V and 6 bases at J, with 14 bases in the middle. The CDR3 sequence is CASSLMTVGDEKLFF. The DNA of the CDR3 is TGTGCCAGCAGCTTAATGACAGTGGGGGATGAAAAACTGTTTTTT.

The CDR3 DNA reads as TGTGCCAGCAGCCACTCCGTGGTGGGACAGGGAAAGTATGAGCAGTTCTTC. The encoded protein is CASSHSVVGQGKYEQFF. The chain couples TRBV11-2 to TRBJ2-1; 9 nucleotides align to TRBD1. CDR3 length: 17 residues. Germline V gene lookup returns CDR1 SGHAT and CDR2 FQNNGV. Unmatched junction bases numbered 16, after V lost 5 bases and J lost 8 bases.

The V gene is TRBV27, the J gene TRBJ1-5; D gene uncertain. Germline CDR1 is MNHEY and CDR2 is SMNVEV (reference sequence). The V end was cut by 2 bases, the J end by 4 bases, with 12 bases between. The CDR3 is 15 amino acids. CDR3 nucleotides: TGTGCCAGCAGTTTAATCTTTGGGAGTAATCAGCCCCAGCATTTT. Amino acids: CASSLIFGSNQPQHF.

J is TRBJ2-3 and V is TRBV27; D is unresolved. Trimming stripped 5 bases from V and 4 bases from J, with 10 bases between. Germline V gene data show CDR1 as MNHEY and CDR2 as SMNVEV (reference sequence). The CDR3 consists of 13 residues. The CDR3 protein is CASSRDAADTQYF. CDR3 in DNA: TGTGCCAGCAGTAGAGACGCCGCAGATACGCAGTATTTT.

This rearrangement joins TRBV27 to TRBJ2-1, with D perhaps TRBD2 (5 bases). The CDR3 has 13 residues. From germline, CDR1 is MNHEY and CDR2 SMNVEV (reference sequence). Trimming cost V 7 bases and J 5 bases, with 12 bases left between them. The CDR3 is CASTLGLDNEQFF. In DNA form, the CDR3 reads TGTGCCAGCACTCTCGGACTGGACAATGAGCAGTTCTTC.

The chain combines TRBV7-9 with TRBJ2-5, with 9 bases fitting TRBD1. Germline assignment: CDR1 SEHNR and CDR2 FQNEAQ (reference sequence). This CDR3 comprises 16 residues. With 5 bases clipped from V and 7 bases from J, the junction kept 14 bases outside the gene matches. The CDR3: CASSPGTGSAGWTQYF. CDR3 coding DNA: TGTGCCAGCAGCCCAGGGACAGGGTCGGCGGGGTGGACCCAGTACTTC. The whole variable domain, remainder taken from reference TRBV7-9 and TRBJ2-5, is DTGVSQNPRHKITKRGQNVTFRCDPISEHNRLYWYRQTLGQGPEFLTYFQNEAQLEKSRLLSDRFSAERPKGSFSTLEIQRTEQGDSAMYLCASSPGTGSAGWTQYFGPGTRLLVL.

The CDR3 is CASSVERGRDGYTF. CDR3 nucleotide sequence: TGTGCCAGCAGCGTAGAGAGGGGGAGGGATGGCTACACCTTC. The chain carries TRBV9 and TRBJ1-2; the D gene is possibly TRBD1 (6 bases). Trimming removed 0 bases at V and 6 bases at J, with 12 bases between. The CDR3 extends over 14 amino acids. Germline V gene lookup returns CDR1 SGDLS and CDR2 YYNGEE.

J is TRBJ2-3 and V is TRBV15; 12 nucleotides align to TRBD2. The trim removed 5 bases at V and 2 bases at J, leaving 5 bases unmatched. CDR3 size: 16 residues. Germline CDR1 is LNHNV and CDR2 is YYDKDF (reference sequence). The CDR3: CATSGTSGGFTDTQYF. Written as DNA, the CDR3 is TGTGCCACCAGCGGAACTAGCGGGGGGTTCACAGATACGCAGTATTTT.

V is TRBV25-1 and J is TRBJ2-7; perhaps D is TRBD1 or TRBD2 (5 bases each). The germline CDR1 and CDR2 sequences are MGHDK and SYGVNS. Trimming removed 4 bases from V and 3 bases from J, with 10 bases in between. The CDR3 runs 13 residues. The CDR3, as DNA: TGTGCCAGCAGTGGGGGACCGAACTACGAGCAGTACTTC. This codes for CASSGGPNYEQYF.

The V call is TRBV7-9, the J call TRBJ2-3; no clear D. Germline lookup yields CDR1 SEHNR and CDR2 FQNEAQ (reference sequence). Trimming removed 7 bases from V and 8 bases from J, with 16 bases in between. The CDR3 covers 13 residues. This CDR3 reads CASTSPSSGTQYF. The CDR3 coding sequence is TGTGCCAGCACCTCCCCTAGTTCGGGTACGCAGTATTTT.

The rearrangement uses TRBV5-6 and TRBJ2-1; D gene uncertain. Between the trimmed V and J ends, which lost 1 base and 8 bases, there was a span of 7 bases. This CDR3 is built from 12 residues. The germline gives CDR1 SGHDT, CDR2 YYEEEE. CDR3 sequence reads: CASSLTVDEQFF. Written as DNA, the CDR3 is TGTGCCAGCAGCTTGACGGTCGATGAGCAGTTCTTC.

The chain couples TRBV25-1 to TRBJ2-3; 9 positions match TRBD2. Germline CDR1 reads MGHDK; CDR2 reads SYGVNS. The CDR3 has 18 residues. V shed 5 bases and J 2 bases; nucleotides not matched to a gene: 14. The CDR3 is CASSNYWASGDLTDTQYF. The CDR3 DNA follows: TGTGCCAGCAGTAACTATTGGGCTAGCGGGGACCTCACAGATACGCAGTATTTT.

The chain links TRBV5-1 to TRBJ2-5; D call uncertain. Between the trimmed V and J ends, which lost 2 bases and 4 bases, there was a span of 0 bases. CDR1 and CDR2 from the germline V gene are SGHRS and YFSETQ. CDR3 length equals 10 residues. DNA for the CDR3: TGCGCCAGCAGCTTAGAGACCCAGTACTTC. Protein: CASSLETQYF.

The rearrangement links TRBV10-1 to TRBJ2-1; TRBD2 aligns across 14 bases. The CDR3 is 17 amino acids. With V trimmed by 1 base and J by 5 bases, 4 bases remained unmatched. Germline CDR1 and CDR2: WNHNN and SYGVQD (reference sequence). The CDR3 sequence: CASSEFRLAGGDNEQFF. The CDR3 nucleotides are TGCGCCAGCAGTGAGTTCCGACTAGCGGGGGGGGACAATGAGCAGTTCTTC.

The chain has TRBV7-9 and TRBJ2-6, with TRBD1 identical over 7 bases. Losses at the gene ends were 6 bases for V and 0 bases for J; bases not matched to a gene: 5. Germline CDR1 is SEHNR and CDR2 is FQNEAQ (reference sequence). The CDR3 is 16 residues long. The CDR3 DNA follows: TGTGCCAGCAGTGGACAGGCCAGCTCTGGGGCCAACGTCCTGACTTTC. Protein product: CASSGQASSGANVLTF.

This clone was found a few times. The chain couples TRBV10-2 to TRBJ1-1; no reliable D call. V lost 7 bases, J lost 0 bases, and 15 bases lay in between. Germline lookup yields CDR1 WSHSY and CDR2 SAAADI. The CDR3 is made up of 15 amino acids. DNA of the CDR3: TGCGCCAGCAACCCGGTTGGGAGCTTGAACACTGAAGCTTTCTTT. Translated, it gives CASNPVGSLNTEAFF.

This clone has only one observation. This chain links TRBV27 with TRBJ1-1, with a weak D call TRBD1 (6 bases). This CDR3 is 14 amino acids long. The germline V gene has CDR1 MNHEY and CDR2 SMNVEV (reference sequence). V lost 5 bases and J lost 3, with 13 bases in between. The CDR3 DNA follows: TGTGCCAGCAGTCCAGGGGTTCAGGACACTGAAGCTTTCTTT. This codes for CASSPGVQDTEAFF.

The chain uses TRBV7-9 and TRBJ1-1; D unresolved. CDR1 is SEHNR, CDR2 FQNEAQ, per germline (reference sequence). V lost 10 bases and J 0 bases, leaving 12 bases between the germline ends. This CDR3 comprises 13 residues. In DNA, the CDR3 is TGTGCCACAAAAGGAAGTATGAACACTGAAGCTTTCTTT. Encoded protein: CATKGSMNTEAFF. Based on the CDR3 plus reference TRBV7-9 and TRBJ1-1, the full variable domain is DTGVSQNPRHKITKRGQNVTFRCDPISEHNRLYWYRQTLGQGPEFLTYFQNEAQLEKSRLLSDRFSAERPKGSFSTLEIQRTEQGDSAMYLCATKGSMNTEAFFGQGTRLTVV.